What follows is one T cell receptor (beta chain) and its context. V was clipped by 9 bases and J by 2 bases; unmatched bases: 7. The germline V gene encodes CDR1 MNHEY and CDR2 SMNVEV (reference sequence). CDR3 size: 13 residues. The data stem from a study of shared clonotypes between healthy human individuals. Study background: Donor composition was a couple of women and a few men, aged 18 to 49.

Clones were sequenced by immunoSEQ multiplex PCR, and TCRdb holds only the in-frame ones, with some missing. The repertoire holds roughly 330,000 clones, with approximately 74% as singletons. This TCR was recovered from a man aged 25-40 years in good health. This chain connects TRBV27 to TRBJ2-7; 7 nucleotides match TRBD1. The sequencing sample was made of memory CD4+ T cells sorted from blood. Subset reported: CD45RA-negative fraction. CDR3 sequence: CARRTGSTYEQYF. CDR3 sequence (DNA): TGTGCCAGGAGGACAGGATCCACCTACGAGCAGTACTTC.